The 23 T cell receptor beta chains below come from one sample, sequenced in a study of OX40 agonist ivuxolimab in advanced cancers. Method: immunoSEQ multiplex PCR; TCRdb's copy keeps in-frame clones and lacks some. The repertoire holds around 77,000 clones, with around nine tenths as singletons. This sample comprised CD4+ or CD8+ T cells sorted from blood, obtained in a trial of the OX40 agonist ivuxolimab. The source of these receptors is an adult with an advanced solid tumor such as melanoma, head and neck, liver or kidney cancer.

The sample holds one count of this clone. The chain is built from TRBV13 and TRBJ2-1; 15 bases fit TRBD2. Trimming at V came to 3 bases and at J to 10 bases, leaving 4 bases not matched to a gene. Germline CDR1 is PRHDT and CDR2 is FYEKMQ (reference sequence). The CDR3 has 15 residues. The chain's CDR3 is CASSFGTSGGKEQFF. The CDR3 region has the DNA TGTGCCAGCAGCTTCGGGACTAGCGGGGGGAAAGAGCAGTTCTTC. The full variable domain, its missing parts supplied by reference TRBV13 and TRBJ2-1, is AAGVIQSPRHLIKEKRETATLKCYPIPRHDTVYWYQQGPGQDPQFLISFYEKMQSDKGSIPDRFSAQQFSDYHSELNMSSLELGDSALYFCASSFGTSGGKEQFFGPGTRLTVL.

The V call is TRBV19, the J call TRBJ2-1; 11 bases line up with TRBD1. V was clipped by 5 bases and J by 5 bases; unmatched bases: 5. The CDR3 sequence is 15 residues long. Looked up from germline, CDR1 is LNHDA and CDR2 is SQIVND (reference sequence). The CDR3 loop reads CASSYGTGGNNEQFF. The CDR3 bases are TGTGCCAGTAGTTACGGGACAGGGGGGAACAATGAGCAGTTCTTC.

This rearrangement joins TRBV27 to TRBJ1-2; D is perhaps TRBD1 (6 bases). This CDR3 comprises 19 residues. Germline V gene data show CDR1 as MNHEY and CDR2 as SMNVEV (reference sequence). Deletions cut 2 bases from V and 0 bases from J, with 22 bases between. The CDR3 is CASSLETPTGSSPNYGYTF. The CDR3 DNA sequence: TGTGCCAGCAGTTTAGAAACCCCGACAGGCAGTTCCCCTAACTATGGCTACACCTTC.

The rearrangement links TRBV28 to TRBJ2-5; the D gene is possibly TRBD1 (5 bases). V gave up 6 bases and J gave up 4 bases, with 18 bases separating them. In germline, CDR1 is MDHEN, CDR2 SYDVKM. CDR3 length: 15 amino acids. The CDR3 nucleotides are TGTGCCAGCAGACCAACCCACAGGAGTGTAGAGACCCAGTACTTC. Amino acids: CASRPTHRSVETQYF.

This sequence joins TRBV2 and TRBJ1-1; D not certain. The V end lost 7 bases, the J end lost 3 bases, and 15 bases lay between the germline ends. The CDR3 has 14 residues. The germline V gene encodes CDR1 SNHLY and CDR2 FYNNEI. For the CDR3, the DNA is TGTGCCAGCATTCTAATGAGTTGGGACACTGAAGCTTTCTTT. Protein product: CASILMSWDTEAFF.

This clone appeared a single time. The V call is TRBV27, the J call TRBJ2-7; D perhaps matches TRBD1 (6 bases). Germline V gene lookup returns CDR1 MNHEY and CDR2 SMNVEV (reference sequence). With 5 bases removed from V and 2 bases from J, the gap between germline ends came to 13 bases. The CDR3 totals 14 residues. The CDR3 nucleotides read TGTGCCAGCAGTATTTACGGGACAACCTACGAGCAGTACTTC. Protein sequence: CASSIYGTTYEQYF.

This chain joins TRBV14 and TRBJ1-1; D uncertain. This CDR3 has 12 amino acids. The germline gives CDR1 SGHDN, CDR2 FVKESK. Between the trimmed V and J ends, which lost 1 base and 7 bases, there was a span of 7 bases. The CDR3 DNA sequence: TGTGCCAGCAGCCAAGTCCGGGGTGAAGCTTTCTTT. It encodes CASSQVRGEAFF.

The J gene is TRBJ2-3, the V gene TRBV2, with D possibly being TRBD2 (6 bases). The CDR3 runs to 14 residues. The germline V and J ends were trimmed by 3 bases and 5 bases, with 12 bases remaining between them. Germline V gene data show CDR1 as SNHLY and CDR2 as FYNNEI. The CDR3 is CASSEGTSQDTQYF. CDR3 sequence (DNA): TGTGCCAGCAGTGAGGGGACTTCCCAAGATACGCAGTATTTT.

The gene calls are TRBV27 and TRBJ2-2; TRBD2 agrees at 10 bases. The V gene end was trimmed by 3 bases and the J gene end by 6 bases; junction bases not matched to a gene: 4. The germline V gene encodes CDR1 MNHEY and CDR2 SMNVEV (reference sequence). The CDR3 has 15 residues. The CDR3 loop reads CASSFLLAGAGELFF. The CDR3 DNA is TGTGCCAGCAGTTTTCTCCTAGCGGGGGCCGGGGAGCTGTTTTTT.

The DNA for the CDR3 is TGTGCCAGCAGCTTAGCAGCAGGGGTAAACACCGGGGAGCTGTTTTTT. It specifies CASSLAAGVNTGELFF. The rearrangement joins TRBV11-2 to TRBJ2-2; D perhaps matches TRBD1 (6 bases). Germline assignment: CDR1 SGHAT and CDR2 FQNNGV. V lost 1 base and J 2 bases, leaving 11 bases between the germline ends. The CDR3 loop spans 16 amino acids.

This rearrangement joins TRBV7-2 to TRBJ1-3; no firm D call. Between the trimmed V and J ends, which lost 3 bases and 4 bases, there was a span of 7 bases. The CDR3 is 13 amino acids. CDR1 is SGHTA and CDR2 is FQGNSA in the germline V gene. The CDR3 nucleotides read TGTGCCAGCAGCTTTGTCGGAGGAAACACCATATATTTT. Translating gives CASSFVGGNTIYF.

This chain links TRBV23-1 with TRBJ1-2; no firm D call. Being an ORF, TRBV23-1 has a function that is uncertain. The CDR3 contains 13 residues. Trimming removed 8 bases from V and 4 bases from J, with 14 bases in between. CDR3: CASGNIHRYGYTF. As DNA, the CDR3 is TGCGCCAGCGGGAACATCCATCGCTATGGCTACACCTTC.

V gene TRBV9 combines with J gene TRBJ2-1; D may be TRBD2 (5 bases). Germline V gene data show CDR1 as SGDLS and CDR2 as YYNGEE. Trimming shortened V by 3 bases and J by 5 bases, and 15 bases separated the two germline ends. CDR3 length: 15 residues. This chain's CDR3 is CASSASAADNNEQFF. CDR3 nucleotides: TGTGCCAGCAGCGCCTCTGCAGCGGATAACAATGAGCAGTTCTTC.

This chain joins TRBV9 and TRBJ1-4; D gene unclear. V was shortened by 4 bases and J by 7 bases, with 17 bases between the two germline ends. Germline V gene data show CDR1 as SGDLS and CDR2 as YYNGEE. The CDR3 has 15 residues. The CDR3 DNA reads as TGTGCCAGCAGCCTCACACGTAGCCCAGGTGAAAAACTGTTTTTT. This sequence encodes CASSLTRSPGEKLFF.

This clone was seen a single time. The chain carries TRBV27 and TRBJ1-2; D is unclear. Germline V lookup: CDR1 MNHEY, CDR2 SMNVEV (reference sequence). This CDR3 comprises 11 residues. V dropped 5 bases and J dropped 4 bases, with 5 bases sitting between them. The CDR3 loop reads CASSEGYGYTF. For the CDR3, the DNA is TGTGCCAGCAGTGAGGGCTATGGCTACACCTTC.

The V gene is TRBV7-9, the J gene TRBJ1-1; D is possibly TRBD1 (6 bases). The V end was cut by 0 bases, the J end by 6 bases, with 14 bases between. The germline gives CDR1 SEHNR, CDR2 FQNEAQ (reference sequence). There are 15 residues in the CDR3. CDR3 nucleotides: TGTGCCAGCAGCTTAGCATATACAGGGACCGCTGAAGCTTTCTTT. Its protein product is CASSLAYTGTAEAFF.

The chain carries TRBV15 and TRBJ2-4; possible D gene TRBD1, 5 bases. With 0 bases removed from V and 15 bases from J, the gap between germline ends came to 21 bases. Germline-derived CDR1 and CDR2 are LNHNV and YYDKDF (reference sequence). The CDR3 runs 15 residues. The chain's CDR3 is CATSRDRQGAPGSYF. The CDR3, as DNA: TGTGCCACCAGCAGAGATCGCCAAGGGGCCCCTGGTTCGTACTTC.

The chain has TRBV2 and TRBJ2-3, with a tentative D call TRBD1 (6 bases). CDR3 length: 16 amino acids. Germline V gene data show CDR1 as SNHLY and CDR2 as FYNNEI. The germline V and J ends were trimmed by 6 bases and 5 bases, with 21 bases remaining between them. CDR3 in DNA: TGTGCCAGCAGGCCATTTTACCAGGGGATGTTAGATACGCAGTATTTT. This codes for CASRPFYQGMLDTQYF.

The chain is built from TRBV11-2 and TRBJ1-2; 9 bases agree with TRBD1. Germline CDR1 is SGHAT and CDR2 is FQNNGV. V gave up 1 base and J gave up 9 bases; unmatched junction bases: 3. The CDR3 runs 13 residues. The CDR3 is CASSLGTGESYTF. CDR3 nucleotides: TGTGCCAGCAGCTTAGGGACAGGGGAAAGCTACACCTTC. The full variable domain, with the rest looked up from reference TRBV11-2 and TRBJ1-2, is EAGVAQSPRYKIIEKRQSVAFWCNPISGHATLYWYQQILGQGPKLLIQFQNNGVVDDSQLPKDRFSAERLKGVDSTLKIQPAKLEDSAVYLCASSLGTGESYTFGSGTRLTVV.

This clone was seen just once. V gene TRBV7-3 combines with J gene TRBJ2-3; D unclear. The CDR3 spans 15 residues. Germline CDR1 is SGHTA and CDR2 is FQGTGA. Deletions cut 5 bases from V and 1 base from J, with 13 bases between. CDR3 in DNA: TGTGCCAGCAGCCCCACGCTTAGACGCACAGATACGCAGTATTTT. It is translated as CASSPTLRRTDTQYF.

The chain is built from TRBV4-1 and TRBJ2-7; 9 bases are a match to TRBD1. CDR1 and CDR2 from the germline V gene are MGHRA and YSYEKL. Losses at the gene ends were 0 bases for V and 0 bases for J; bases not matched to a gene: 0. The CDR3 runs 15 residues. This CDR3 reads CASSQETGGSYEQYF. In nucleotides, the CDR3 is TGCGCCAGCAGCCAAGAGACAGGGGGCTCCTACGAGCAGTACTTC.

The rearrangement links TRBV23-1 to TRBJ2-7; 10 nucleotides agree with TRBD1. TRBV23-1 counts as an open reading frame of uncertain function. CDR3 size: 18 residues. The trim removed 0 bases at V and 2 bases at J, leaving 10 bases unmatched. The CDR3 here is CASSQSGDRGHIPYEQYF. For the CDR3, the DNA is TGCGCCAGCAGTCAATCGGGGGACAGGGGACATATACCCTACGAGCAGTACTTC.

This chain joins TRBV11-1 and TRBJ1-1, with D perhaps matching TRBD1 (5 bases). CDR3 size: 13 residues. V lost 3 bases, J lost 4 bases, and 9 bases lay in between. Per the germline V gene, CDR1 is SGHAT and CDR2 is FQDESV (reference sequence). The CDR3 DNA reads TGTGCCAGCAGCTTGGGGGTTGGCACTGAAGCTTTCTTT. Amino acids: CASSLGVGTEAFF.